Listed here are 20 T cell receptor beta chains from one sample, sequenced in a study of beta chain features in type 1 diabetes. Since all of the isolated RNA was reverse transcribed, expressed TCRB transcripts were what got sequenced. TCRdb's copy holds only in-frame clones and misses some; the assay was immunoSEQ multiplex PCR. The sample holds some 500,000 clones, roughly 11% seen once. Sequenced input: naive CD4+ T cells from blood. The receptor set was obtained from a young woman in good health.

This clone came up a few times. V gene TRBV5-1 combines with J gene TRBJ2-6; 8 bases fit TRBD2. Germline trimming cut 4 bases from V and 4 bases from J; bases unmatched to any gene: 7. This CDR3 is built from 16 residues. The germline V gene has CDR1 SGHRS and CDR2 YFSETQ. The CDR3 bases are TGCGCCAGCAGCCAACCGGGAGGGGCCGGGGCCAACGTCCTGACTTTC. This sequence encodes CASSQPGGAGANVLTF.

V is TRBV18 and J is TRBJ2-7; D unresolved. Trimming took 2 bases from V and 0 from J, leaving 11 bases between them. Per the germline V gene, CDR1 is KGHSH and CDR2 is LQKENI. The CDR3 consists of 15 residues. This chain's CDR3 is CASSPTNFRSYEQYF. In nucleotides, the CDR3 is TGTGCCAGCTCACCAACGAATTTCCGCTCCTACGAGCAGTACTTC. Filled out from reference TRBV18 and TRBJ2-7, the complete variable domain reads NAGVMQNPRHLVRRRGQEARLRCSPMKGHSHVYWYRQLPEEGLKFMVYLQKENIIDESGMPKERFSAEFPKEGPSILRIQQVVRGDSAAYFCASSPTNFRSYEQYFGPGTRLTVT.

This clone was observed a handful of times. The V gene is TRBV28, the J gene TRBJ1-2; no firm D call. Germline lookup yields CDR1 MDHEN and CDR2 SYDVKM. This CDR3 region has 11 residues. The V gene lost 3 bases and the J gene lost 7 bases, with 6 bases spanning the gap. The CDR3 sequence: CASSLSRGYTF. In DNA form, the CDR3 reads TGTGCCAGCAGTTTGAGTCGTGGCTACACCTTC.

Only a few counts were recorded for this clone. The chain uses TRBV5-1 and TRBJ2-6, with D possibly matching TRBD2 (5 bases). The germline CDR1 and CDR2 sequences are SGHRS and YFSETQ. Trimming left V 3 bases short and J 0 bases short, with 7 bases between. The CDR3 contains 15 residues. CDR3 residues: CASSWAGSGANVLTF. CDR3 sequence (DNA): TGCGCCAGCAGCTGGGCGGGCTCTGGGGCCAACGTCCTGACTTTC.

The V gene is TRBV11-3, the J gene TRBJ2-1, with TRBD2 matching 11 bases. Germline assignment: CDR1 SGHNT and CDR2 YENEEA. The CDR3 runs to 15 residues. J gave up 10 bases and V 2 bases, and 7 bases lay outside the gene matches. CDR3 in amino acids: CASSLSSSGRREQFF. As DNA, the CDR3 is TGTGCCAGCAGCTTAAGTTCTAGCGGGAGGAGGGAGCAGTTCTTC.

The DNA for the CDR3 is TGTGCCAGCAGGCTCAGGGTCACGACAGATACGCAGTATTTT. Translating it yields CASRLRVTTDTQYF. The J gene is TRBJ2-3, the V gene TRBV5-4; D might be TRBD1 (5 bases). The CDR3 loop spans 14 amino acids. Germline assignment: CDR1 SGHNT and CDR2 YYREEE (reference sequence). V shed 5 bases and J shed 3 bases, with 13 bases lying between them.

The table lists this clone with a few counts. The chain joins TRBV9 to TRBJ2-2; 7 nucleotides match TRBD1. The CDR3 loop spans 16 amino acids. Trimming at V came to 4 bases and at J to 1 base, leaving 7 bases not matched to a gene. Per the germline V gene, CDR1 is SGDLS and CDR2 is YYNGEE. The CDR3, as DNA: TGTGCCAGCAGCCCAGTGGGACAGCTGAACACCGGGGAGCTGTTTTTT. This gives the protein CASSPVGQLNTGELFF.

This sequence joins TRBV18 and TRBJ1-1; possibly TRBD1 for D (5 bases). The V end lost 3 bases, the J end lost 1 base, and 9 bases lay between the germline ends. The CDR3 extends over 14 amino acids. Germline CDR1 is KGHSH and CDR2 is LQKENI. DNA of the CDR3: TGTGCCAGCTCACCCTACCAGGGGAACACTGAAGCTTTCTTT. Translation: CASSPYQGNTEAFF.

The chain carries TRBV5-6 and TRBJ1-6, with D possibly TRBD1 on 5 matching bases. CDR1 SGHDT and CDR2 YYEEEE come from the germline V gene. Trimming removed 2 bases at V and 5 bases at J, with 17 bases between. This CDR3 has 17 residues. The CDR3 loop reads CASSLNRFFVDNSPLHF. CDR3 nucleotide sequence: TGTGCCAGCAGCTTAAACAGGTTTTTCGTGGATAATTCACCCCTCCACTTT.

This clone appeared a few times. The chain joins TRBV7-9 to TRBJ2-3; 7 positions match TRBD1. V trimming: 1 base; J trimming: 2 bases; junction bases outside the gene matches: 3. The CDR3 runs 15 residues. Germline V gives CDR1 SEHNR, CDR2 FQNEAQ (reference sequence). CDR3 protein: CASSLGDRDTDTQYF. CDR3 sequence (DNA): TGTGCCAGCAGCTTAGGGGACAGAGACACAGATACGCAGTATTTT.

In this sample, this clone turned up a few times. The chain combines TRBV6-6 with TRBJ2-7, with D perhaps being TRBD1 or TRBD2 (6 bases each). V lost 6 bases and J 3 bases, leaving 12 bases between the germline ends. Looked up from germline, CDR1 is MNHNY and CDR2 is SVGAGI (reference sequence). The CDR3 contains 13 residues. The CDR3 loop is CASRGGLNYEQYV. In DNA form, the CDR3 reads TGTGCCAGCAGAGGGGGACTGAACTACGAGCAGTACGTC.

This clone was counted only a few times. This sequence joins TRBV7-9 and TRBJ2-5; D gene uncertain. CDR3 size: 13 residues. Trimming left V 1 base short and J 4 bases short, with 7 bases between. The germline gives CDR1 SEHNR, CDR2 FQNEAQ (reference sequence). DNA for the CDR3: TGTGCCAGCAGCTTAGTGTTCGGAGAGACCCAGTACTTC. Amino acid sequence: CASSLVFGETQYF. The variable domain in full, with the rest retrieved from reference TRBV7-9 and TRBJ2-5, is DTGVSQNPRHKITKRGQNVTFRCDPISEHNRLYWYRQTLGQGPEFLTYFQNEAQLEKSRLLSDRFSAERPKGSFSTLEIQRTEQGDSAMYLCASSLVFGETQYFGPGTRLLVL.

There are a few counts of this clone. The chain links TRBV28 to TRBJ1-2, with D uncertain. CDR1 is MDHEN, CDR2 SYDVKM, per germline. Trimming shortened V by 6 bases and J by 7 bases, and 21 bases separated the two germline ends. The CDR3 consists of 15 residues. CDR3 nucleotides: TGTGCCAGCAGGGATGTAAGGGCGCTATCGTTTGGCTACACCTTC. Protein: CASRDVRALSFGYTF.

This clone has more than one count but fewer than ten. The CDR3 loop is CAWSFGGKSHEQYF. The CDR3 DNA reads as TGTGCCTGGAGTTTCGGGGGCAAGTCCCACGAGCAGTACTTC. The chain carries TRBV30 and TRBJ2-7; D may be TRBD1 or TRBD2 (6 bases each). The germline V gene has CDR1 GTSNPN and CDR2 SVGIG (reference sequence). The CDR3 sequence is 14 residues long. Trimming shortened V by 2 bases and J by 5 bases, and 16 bases separated the two germline ends.

V is TRBV7-9 and J is TRBJ2-1; 7 positions match TRBD2. The trim removed 8 bases at V and 0 bases at J, leaving 1 base unmatched. Germline loops: CDR1 SEHNR, CDR2 FQNEAQ (reference sequence). The CDR3 is 13 amino acids. DNA of the CDR3: TGTGCCAGCCAGCGGGACTCCTACAATGAGCAGTTCTTC. It translates to CASQRDSYNEQFF.

This clone was picked up a small number of times. V and J are TRBV5-1 and TRBJ2-1; the D gene could be TRBD1 or TRBD2 (5 bases each). CDR3 length equals 15 residues. Trimming cost V 3 bases and J 0 bases, with 10 bases left between them. In germline, CDR1 is SGHRS, CDR2 YFSETQ. The CDR3: CASSWDHSSYNEQFF. The CDR3 DNA is TGCGCCAGCAGCTGGGACCACAGCTCCTACAATGAGCAGTTCTTC.

V is TRBV15 and J is TRBJ2-1; 9 bases match TRBD2. CDR1 and CDR2 (germline): LNHNV, YYDKDF (reference sequence). CDR3 size: 20 residues. With V trimmed by 2 bases and J by 0 bases, 14 bases remained unmatched. Written as DNA, the CDR3 is TGTGCCACCAGCAGAAGCCGACTAGCGGCGGGGCTCCCCTCCTACAATGAGCAGTTCTTC. This sequence encodes CATSRSRLAAGLPSYNEQFF.

The chain joins TRBV28 to TRBJ2-1; 7 bases fit TRBD1. This CDR3 is built from 14 residues. J lost 12 bases, V lost 2 bases, and 10 bases had no gene match. Germline V gene data show CDR1 as MDHEN and CDR2 as SYDVKM. The CDR3 nucleotides are TGTGCCAGCAGTTTACCCAAGGGGGCTATGGGGCAGTTCTTC. It specifies CASSLPKGAMGQFF.

This chain connects TRBV6-6 to TRBJ2-7; D possibly corresponds to TRBD2 (6 bases). The CDR3 is 10 amino acids. CDR1 is MNHNY and CDR2 is SVGAGI in the germline V gene (reference sequence). The V end was cut by 8 bases, the J end by 6 bases, with 8 bases between. CDR3 protein: CASREREQYF. DNA of the CDR3: TGTGCCAGCCGGGAGCGCGAGCAGTACTTC.

The genes are TRBV27 and TRBJ1-6, with D hard to call. The germline gives CDR1 MNHEY, CDR2 SMNVEV (reference sequence). The V and J ends lost 0 bases and 6 bases respectively, with 15 bases between them. This CDR3 contains 17 residues. CDR3 bases: TGTGCCAGCAGTTTATCGCAGGCCCGGTCCCTTAATTCACCCCTCCACTTT. It codes for CASSLSQARSLNSPLHF.